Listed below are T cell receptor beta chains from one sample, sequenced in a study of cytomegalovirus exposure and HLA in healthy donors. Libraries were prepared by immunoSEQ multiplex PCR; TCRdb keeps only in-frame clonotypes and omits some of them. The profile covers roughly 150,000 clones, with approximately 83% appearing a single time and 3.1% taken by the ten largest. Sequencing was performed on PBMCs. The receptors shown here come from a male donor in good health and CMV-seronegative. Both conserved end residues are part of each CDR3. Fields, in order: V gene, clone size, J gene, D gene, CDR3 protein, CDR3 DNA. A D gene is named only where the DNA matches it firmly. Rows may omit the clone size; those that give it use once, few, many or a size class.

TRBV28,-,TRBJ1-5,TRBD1,CASSPDRANQPQHF,TGTGCCAGCAGTCCCGACAGGGCCAATCAGCCCCAGCATTTT
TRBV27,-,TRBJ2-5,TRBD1,CASSPMTGGRETQYF,TGTGCCAGCAGTCCAATGACAGGGGGCCGTGAGACCCAGTACTTC
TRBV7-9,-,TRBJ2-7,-,CASSLAGAIGSYEQYF,TGTGCCAGCAGCTTAGCGGGAGCAATCGGATCCTACGAGCAGTACTTC
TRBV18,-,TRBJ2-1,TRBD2,CASSPPGTSGSWPMNEQFF,TGTGCCAGCTCACCACCGGGGACTAGCGGGAGTTGGCCAATGAATGAGCAGTTCTTC
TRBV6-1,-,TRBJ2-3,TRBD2,CASMGRGGARDTQYF,TGTGCCAGCATGGGGCGGGGGGGGGCGCGGGATACGCAGTATTTT
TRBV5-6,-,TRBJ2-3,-,CASSLPRGRVVDTQYF,TGTGCCAGCAGCCTACCTAGGGGCAGGGTGGTAGATACGCAGTATTTT
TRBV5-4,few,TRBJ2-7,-,CASSPQGGGSVYEQYF,TGTGCCAGCAGCCCTCAAGGGGGAGGGAGCGTCTACGAGCAGTACTTC
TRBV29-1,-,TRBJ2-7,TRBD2,CSVRLAGDLYAQYF,TGCAGCGTCCGACTAGCGGGAGATCTCTACGCGCAGTACTTC
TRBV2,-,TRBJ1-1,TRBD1,CASIDRGVADTEAFF,TGTGCCAGCATCGACAGGGGGGTTGCGGACACTGAAGCTTTCTTT
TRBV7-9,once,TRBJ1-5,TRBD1,CASSGIRGPSNQPQHF,TGTGCCAGCAGCGGAATCAGGGGGCCGAGCAATCAGCCCCAGCATTTT
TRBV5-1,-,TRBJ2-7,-,CASSPGNSYEQYF,TGCGCCAGCAGCCCAGGGAATTCCTACGAGCAGTACTTC
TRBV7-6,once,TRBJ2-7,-,CASSSPGAYEQYF,TGTGCCAGCAGCTCGCCGGGGGCCTACGAGCAGTACTTC
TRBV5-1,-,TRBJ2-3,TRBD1,CASRTGGASTDTQYF,TGCGCCAGCAGGACAGGGGGCGCAAGTACAGATACGCAGTATTTT
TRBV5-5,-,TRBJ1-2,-,CASSPVGDYGYTF,TGTGCCAGCAGCCCGGTAGGGGACTATGGCTACACCTTC
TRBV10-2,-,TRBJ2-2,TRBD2,CASSESAGGVTGELFF,TGCGCCAGCAGTGAGTCAGCGGGGGGGGTAACCGGGGAGCTGTTTTTT
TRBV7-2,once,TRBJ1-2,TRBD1,CASNIDRVDGYTF,TGTGCCAGCAACATCGACAGGGTTGATGGCTACACCTTC
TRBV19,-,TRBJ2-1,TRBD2,CASSQAISGRAKVNNEQFF,TGTGCCAGTAGTCAAGCTATTAGCGGGAGGGCCAAAGTAAACAATGAGCAGTTCTTC
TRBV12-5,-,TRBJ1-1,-,CASGSGSGGENTEAFF,TGTGCTAGTGGTTCTGGATCGGGCGGGGAAAACACTGAAGCTTTCTTT
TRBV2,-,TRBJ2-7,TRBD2,CASMNAGEQGQYF,TGTGCCAGCATGAACGCGGGGGAGCAAGGGCAGTACTTC
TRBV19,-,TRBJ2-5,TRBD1,CASSSDRAKETQYF,TGTGCCAGTAGTTCGGACAGGGCGAAAGAGACCCAGTACTTC
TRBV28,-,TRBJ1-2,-,CASSFGADYGYTF,TGTGCCAGCAGTTTTGGGGCAGACTATGGCTACACCTTC
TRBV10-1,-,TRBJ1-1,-,CARLQALGTEAFF,TGCGCCAGACTACAGGCCCTGGGGACTGAAGCTTTCTTT
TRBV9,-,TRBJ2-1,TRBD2,CASSRWGGALGNEQFF,TGTGCCAGCAGCCGTTGGGGGGGAGCTCTGGGAAATGAGCAGTTCTTC
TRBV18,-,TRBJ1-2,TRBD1,CASSPGTGGANGYTF,TGTGCCAGCTCACCCGGGACAGGGGGCGCGAATGGCTACACCTTC
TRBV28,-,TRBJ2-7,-,CASSLGTQRQYF,TGTGCCAGCAGTTTGGGGACACAAAGGCAGTACTTC
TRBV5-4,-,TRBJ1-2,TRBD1,CASSSPLGQWDGYTF,TGTGCCAGCAGCTCGCCTTTGGGACAGTGGGATGGCTACACCTTC
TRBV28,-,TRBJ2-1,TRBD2,CASRGVTSGYNEQFF,TGTGCCAGCAGGGGGGTGACTAGCGGCTACAATGAGCAGTTCTTC
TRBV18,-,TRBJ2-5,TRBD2,CASSSGLAGGRETQYF,TGTGCCAGCTCATCCGGACTAGCGGGAGGTAGGGAGACCCAGTACTTC
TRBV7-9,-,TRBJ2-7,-,CASSPRGGLEQYF,TGTGCCAGCAGCCCAAGAGGAGGGCTCGAGCAGTACTTC
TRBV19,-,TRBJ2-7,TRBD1,CASRGQATPRDEQYF,TGTGCCAGTAGAGGACAGGCGACCCCGAGGGACGAGCAGTACTTC
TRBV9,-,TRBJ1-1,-,CASSEGGIRGTEAFF,TGTGCCAGCAGCGAGGGGGGGATCAGGGGCACTGAAGCTTTCTTT
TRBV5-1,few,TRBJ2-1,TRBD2,CASSASGSSYNEQFF,TGCGCCAGCAGCGCTAGCGGGAGCTCCTACAATGAGCAGTTCTTC
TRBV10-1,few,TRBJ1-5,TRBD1,CASSGTGTGSNQPQHF,TGCGCCAGCAGTGGGACCGGGACAGGGTCCAATCAGCCCCAGCATTTT
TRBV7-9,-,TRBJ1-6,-,CASSLGDRDNSPLHF,TGTGCCAGCAGCTTAGGTGACAGAGATAATTCACCCCTCCACTTT
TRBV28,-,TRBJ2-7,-,CASSWGQLNSYEQYF,TGTGCCAGCAGCTGGGGACAATTGAACTCCTACGAGCAGTACTTC
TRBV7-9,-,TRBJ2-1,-,CASSSPAAGVDEQFF,TGTGCCAGCAGCTCACCCGCGGCAGGGGTTGATGAGCAGTTCTTC
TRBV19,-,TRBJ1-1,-,CASSEYREHAEAFF,TGTGCCAGTAGTGAGTACAGGGAACATGCTGAAGCTTTCTTT
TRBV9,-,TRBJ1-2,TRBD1,CASSVGMDRGHHYGYTF,TGTGCCAGCAGCGTAGGAATGGACAGGGGGCATCACTATGGCTACACCTTC
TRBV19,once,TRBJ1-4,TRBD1,CASSPTGLREKLFF,TGTGCCAGTAGCCCGACAGGGTTAAGGGAAAAACTGTTTTTT
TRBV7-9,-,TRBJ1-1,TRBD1,CASSLGDRAHTEAFF,TGTGCCAGCAGCTTAGGGGACAGGGCCCACACTGAAGCTTTCTTT
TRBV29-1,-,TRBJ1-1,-,CSASGRTEAFF,TGCAGCGCATCAGGGAGGACTGAAGCTTTCTTT
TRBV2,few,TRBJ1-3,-,CASSVPPTGLQNTIYF,TGTGCCAGCAGTGTCCCCCCAACAGGGCTCCAGAACACCATATATTTT
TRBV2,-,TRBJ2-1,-,CASSARVDEQFF,TGTGCCAGCAGCGCGAGGGTCGATGAGCAGTTCTTC
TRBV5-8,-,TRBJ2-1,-,CASSPTPGLEVGTAFNEQFF,TGTGCCAGCAGCCCCACCCCGGGACTGGAGGTCGGAACAGCCTTCAATGAGCAGTTCTTC
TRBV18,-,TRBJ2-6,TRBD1,CASSPLTGAGSGANVLTF,TGTGCCAGCTCACCGCTGACAGGGGCTGGGTCTGGGGCCAACGTCCTGACTTTC
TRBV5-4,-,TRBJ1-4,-,CASSLGLPGSATNEKLFF,TGTGCCAGCAGCTTGGGTCTTCCGGGATCTGCAACTAATGAAAAACTGTTTTTT
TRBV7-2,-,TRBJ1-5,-,CASSNQGNNQPQHF,TGTGCCAGCAGCAATCAGGGAAACAATCAGCCCCAGCATTTT
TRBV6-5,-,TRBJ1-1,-,CASSYHRSRGPTEAFF,TGTGCCAGCAGTTACCATAGGTCCAGGGGACCCACTGAAGCTTTCTTT
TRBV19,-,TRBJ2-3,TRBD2,CASNPSGLAGASDTQYF,TGTGCCAGTAACCCCTCTGGACTAGCGGGGGCATCAGATACGCAGTATTTT
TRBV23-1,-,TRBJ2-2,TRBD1,CASSQSGDRGGNTGELFF,TGCGCCAGCAGTCAATCGGGCGACAGGGGCGGAAACACCGGGGAGCTGTTTTTT
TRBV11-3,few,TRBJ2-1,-,CASSLDRQYPYNEQFF,TGTGCCAGCAGCTTAGACCGACAGTACCCGTACAATGAGCAGTTCTTC
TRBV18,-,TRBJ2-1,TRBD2,CASSPTAGAGIYNEQFF,TGTGCCAGCTCACCAACAGCGGGGGCGGGTATTTACAATGAGCAGTTCTTC
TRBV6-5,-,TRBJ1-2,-,CASRAGEDAGYTF,TGTGCCAGCAGAGCAGGGGAAGATGCTGGCTACACCTTC
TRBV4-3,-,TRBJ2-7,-,CASSQALAVGSYEQYF,TGCGCCAGCAGCCAAGCTCTAGCAGTGGGCTCCTACGAGCAGTACTTC
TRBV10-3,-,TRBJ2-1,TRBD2,CATGLAVEQFF,TGTGCCACAGGACTAGCTGTTGAGCAGTTCTTC